The T cell receptor beta chain described here comes from a study of T-cell memory formation after mild COVID-19. This clonotype was detected many times. Its matching antigen is unknown. 5'RACE, which relied on constant-segment primers, yielded TCR alpha and TCR beta cDNA libraries carrying sample barcodes and UMIs. MiXCR, applied by TCRdb to the 5' RACE reads, yields one record per CDR3 protein. The sample carries roughly 560,000 distinct CDR3 sequences, 20% recorded once. Whole-study findings and limits: Cross-reactive memory apparently joined, as some responding clones appeared in pre-infection memory. Contracting CD4+ clones lay largely in CM and EM, with CD8+ ones residing in EMRA. From day 15 to 85, contracting clones were balanced between CD4 and CD8, whereas later expanders leaned toward CD4+.

The germline CDR1 and CDR2 sequences are DFQATT and SNEGSKA (reference sequence). The CDR3 contains 14 residues. The chain carries TRBV20-1 and TRBJ2-1; 11 bases line up with TRBD2. The TCR comes from an adult woman who had mild COVID-19 (a few samples of this study predate the infection). Cell type and time point are not known. The specimen sequenced was PBMCs or a T cell subset sorted from them (not recorded which). The CDR3, as DNA: TGCTCCTCCTCACCGGGACTAGCGGTCGGTGAGCAGTTCTTC. It encodes CSSSPGLAVGEQFF.